The T cell receptor beta chain under discussion was sequenced for a study of cytomegalovirus exposure and HLA in healthy donors. The study's findings and limits: The study listed around 150 cytomegalovirus-associated TCR beta chains. Subsequent analysis revealed that first-cohort TCR clusters tended to co-occur in the 130 or so validation repertoires.

Measured with immunoSEQ multiplex PCR; TCRdb has only the in-frame clones, and not every one. This sample yields roughly 150,000 clones, of which about 90% are seen a single time; 5.7% belongs to the top ten. The germline CDR1 and CDR2 sequences are MNHNS and SASEGT. Trimming took off 6 bases at V and 12 bases at J, with 21 bases between the two ends. This CDR3 is 14 amino acids long. To note about this clone: Its target is unknown.

Separation from the roughly 700-subject first cohort characterized the roughly 120-subject validation cohort, to which the donors belonged. The chain has TRBV6-1 and TRBJ2-1, with unresolved D. Source material: PBMCs. The receptor's source is a woman aged 25-40 years in good health and CMV-seronegative. CDR3 in amino acids: CASRVGRVAPGQFF. The CDR3 bases are TGTGCCAGCAGGGTTGGTCGGGTCGCCCCGGGGCAGTTCTTC.